These T cell receptor beta chains were read from a single sample in a study of OX40 agonist ivuxolimab in advanced cancers. Using immunoSEQ multiplex PCR, the repertoire was profiled, and TCRdb retains in-frame clones only, with some absent. Of roughly 63,000 clones in the sample, 70% to 90% were seen once. Sequenced here: CD4+ or CD8+ T cells sorted from blood, sampled in a trial of the OX40 agonist ivuxolimab. All receptors derive from an adult with an advanced solid tumor such as melanoma, head and neck, liver or kidney cancer. Each CDR3 is given with its conserved first and last residue. A D gene is named only where the DNA matches it firmly. The size field is filled for only some rows; it gives once, few, many or a size class.

abundance: .
j_gene: TRBJ2-1
v_gene: TRBV9
d_gene: TRBD2
CDR3aa: CASSAGTSGYNEQFF
CDR3nt: TGTGCCAGCAGCGCCGGGACTAGCGGATACAATGAGCAGTTCTTC

abundance: .
j_gene: TRBJ1-1
v_gene: TRBV4-1
d_gene: .
CDR3aa: CASSDPMPTLSYGTEAFF
CDR3nt: TGCGCCAGCAGCGACCCGATGCCTACCCTGTCCTATGGCACTGAAGCTTTCTTT

abundance: .
j_gene: TRBJ1-2
v_gene: TRBV9
d_gene: .
CDR3aa: CASSVEGSYGYTF
CDR3nt: TGTGCCAGCAGCGTTGAGGGGAGCTATGGCTACACCTTC

abundance: .
j_gene: TRBJ2-3
v_gene: TRBV7-9
d_gene: .
CDR3aa: CASSPERGTDTQYF
CDR3nt: TGTGCCAGCAGCCCCGAGCGGGGCACAGATACGCAGTATTTT

abundance: .
j_gene: TRBJ1-4
v_gene: TRBV2
d_gene: .
CDR3aa: CASSEGRGNEKLFF
CDR3nt: TGTGCCAGCAGTGAGGGACGGGGCAATGAAAAACTGTTTTTT

abundance: .
j_gene: TRBJ2-1
v_gene: TRBV9
d_gene: .
CDR3aa: CASSGGGYNEQFF
CDR3nt: TGTGCCAGCAGCGGAGGAGGCTACAATGAGCAGTTCTTC

abundance: .
j_gene: TRBJ1-1
v_gene: TRBV14
d_gene: .
CDR3aa: CASASTGTLVDAFF
CDR3nt: TGTGCCAGCGCCAGTACCGGGACGCTTGTGGACGCTTTCTTT

abundance: .
j_gene: TRBJ2-2
v_gene: TRBV6-6
d_gene: .
CDR3aa: CASSYSLPNTGELFF
CDR3nt: TGTGCCAGCAGTTACTCGCTGCCGAACACCGGGGAGCTGTTTTTT

abundance: once
j_gene: TRBJ2-3
v_gene: TRBV6-6
d_gene: .
CDR3aa: CASRNTPGDTQYF
CDR3nt: TGTGCCAGCAGGAATACCCCGGGAGATACGCAGTATTTT

abundance: once
j_gene: TRBJ2-1
v_gene: TRBV2
d_gene: .
CDR3aa: CASSEVNEQFF
CDR3nt: TGTGCCAGCAGTGAGGTGAATGAGCAGTTCTTC

abundance: .
j_gene: TRBJ1-1
v_gene: TRBV6-1
d_gene: .
CDR3aa: CASSRKEGRSEAFF
CDR3nt: TGTGCCAGCAGTCGAAAGGAGGGTAGGTCTGAAGCTTTCTTT

abundance: .
j_gene: TRBJ2-1
v_gene: TRBV29-1
d_gene: .
CDR3aa: CSVDLTDPSWANEQFF
CDR3nt: TGCAGCGTTGACCTAACGGACCCTTCGTGGGCCAATGAGCAGTTCTTC

abundance: .
j_gene: TRBJ1-1
v_gene: TRBV16
d_gene: TRBD1
CDR3aa: CASSPQRTGRAEAFF
CDR3nt: TGTGCCAGCAGCCCCCAACGGACAGGGCGAGCTGAAGCTTTCTTT

abundance: .
j_gene: TRBJ1-1
v_gene: TRBV9
d_gene: .
CDR3aa: CASTSGGPWNTEAFF
CDR3nt: TGTGCCAGCACCTCGGGAGGACCTTGGAACACTGAAGCTTTCTTT